The clone carrying this T cell receptor (beta chain) has at least ten counts. Its antigen remains unknown. The data derive from a study of identical twins. Findings and caveats of the study: Within twin pairs, the out-of-frame alpha sequences they shared showed excess low generation probability. Modelling approaches yielded underestimates of out-of-frame TCR alpha sharing between monozygotic twins.

This CDR3 spans 14 amino acids. Trimming took off 1 base at V and 6 bases at J, with 10 bases between the two ends. CDR1 and CDR2 (germline): SEHNR, FQNEAQ (reference sequence). Addition of a universal primer site occurred through template switching, and cDNA carried unique molecular identifiers. TCRdb processed the 5' RACE reads anew with MiXCR; each CDR3 protein has one entry. The sample lists about 340,000 distinct CDR3 sequences, 7% to 9.5% occurring once. All donors comprised healthy Caucasians. The genes are TRBV7-9 and TRBJ2-1; D is perhaps TRBD1 or TRBD2 (5 bases each). The receptor was derived from a woman between 45 and 60 years old in good health. Sequencing input: naive T cells sorted from blood. Here the CDR3 reads CASSLGGPINEQFF. CDR3 bases: TGTGCCAGCAGCTTAGGGGGACCAATCAATGAGCAGTTCTTC.